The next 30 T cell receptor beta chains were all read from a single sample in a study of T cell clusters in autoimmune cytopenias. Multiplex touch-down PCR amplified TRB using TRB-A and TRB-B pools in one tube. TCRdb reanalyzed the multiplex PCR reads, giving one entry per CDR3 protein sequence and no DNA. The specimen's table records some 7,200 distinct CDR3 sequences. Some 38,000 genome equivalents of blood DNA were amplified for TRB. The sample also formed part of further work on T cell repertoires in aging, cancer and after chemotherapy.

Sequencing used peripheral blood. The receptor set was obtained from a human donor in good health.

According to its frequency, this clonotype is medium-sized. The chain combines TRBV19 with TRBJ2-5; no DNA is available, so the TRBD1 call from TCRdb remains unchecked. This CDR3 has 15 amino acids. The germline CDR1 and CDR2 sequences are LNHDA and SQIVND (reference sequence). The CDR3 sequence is CASSIVGRGQGTQYF.

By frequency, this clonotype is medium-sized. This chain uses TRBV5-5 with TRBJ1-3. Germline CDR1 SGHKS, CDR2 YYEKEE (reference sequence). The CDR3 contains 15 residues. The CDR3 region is CASSLLRISGNTIYF.

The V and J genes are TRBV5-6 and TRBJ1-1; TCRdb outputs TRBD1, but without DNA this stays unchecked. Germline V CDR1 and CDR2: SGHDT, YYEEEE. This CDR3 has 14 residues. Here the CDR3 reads CASSLQGADTEAFF.

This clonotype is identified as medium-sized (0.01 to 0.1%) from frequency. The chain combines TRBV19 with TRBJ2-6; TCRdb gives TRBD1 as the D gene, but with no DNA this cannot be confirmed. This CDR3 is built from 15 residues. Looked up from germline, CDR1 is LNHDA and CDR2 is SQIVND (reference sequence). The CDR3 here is CASSRDSSGANVLTF.

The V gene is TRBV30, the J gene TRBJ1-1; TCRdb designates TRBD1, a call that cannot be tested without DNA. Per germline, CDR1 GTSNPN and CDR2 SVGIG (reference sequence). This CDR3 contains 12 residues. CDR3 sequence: CAAHRGGTEAFF.

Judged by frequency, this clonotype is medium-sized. CDR3 amino acids: CASSRTTSPGETQYF. The chain joins TRBV5-4 to TRBJ2-5; the TRBD2 assignment by TCRdb is unverifiable without DNA. CDR3 length equals 15 residues. Germline CDR1 SGHNT, CDR2 YYREEE (reference sequence).

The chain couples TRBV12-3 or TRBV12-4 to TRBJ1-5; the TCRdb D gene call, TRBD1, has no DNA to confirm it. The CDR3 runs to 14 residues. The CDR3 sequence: CASSLRGGNQPQHF.

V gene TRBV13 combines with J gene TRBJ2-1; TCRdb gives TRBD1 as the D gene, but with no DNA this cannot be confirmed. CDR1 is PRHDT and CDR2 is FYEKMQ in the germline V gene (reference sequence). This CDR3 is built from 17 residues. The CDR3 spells CASSSYTGTGDGNEQFF.

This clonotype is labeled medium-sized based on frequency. The CDR3 protein is CASSPARGASGELFF. The genes are TRBV12-3 or TRBV12-4 and TRBJ2-2; checking the TCRdb D call of TRBD1 is not possible without DNA. This CDR3 has 15 amino acids.

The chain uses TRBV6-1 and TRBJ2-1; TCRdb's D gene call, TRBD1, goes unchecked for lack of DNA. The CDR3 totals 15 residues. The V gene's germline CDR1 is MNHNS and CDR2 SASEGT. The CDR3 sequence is CASSEATGGGNEQFF.

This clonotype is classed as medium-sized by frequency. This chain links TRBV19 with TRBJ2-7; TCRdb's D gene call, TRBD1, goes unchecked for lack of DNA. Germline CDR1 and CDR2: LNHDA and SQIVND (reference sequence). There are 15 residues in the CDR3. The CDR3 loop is CASSPLKRTPSEQYF. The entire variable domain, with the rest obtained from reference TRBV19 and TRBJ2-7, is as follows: DGGITQSPKYLFRKEGQNVTLSCEQNLNHDAMYWYRQDPGQGLRLIYYSQIVNDFQKGDIAEGYSVSREKKESFPLTVTSAQKNPTAFYLCASSPLKRTPSEQYFGPGTRLTVT.

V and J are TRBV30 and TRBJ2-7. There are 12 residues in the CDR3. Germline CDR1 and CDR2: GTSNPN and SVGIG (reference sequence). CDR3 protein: CAWSVLWDEQYF.

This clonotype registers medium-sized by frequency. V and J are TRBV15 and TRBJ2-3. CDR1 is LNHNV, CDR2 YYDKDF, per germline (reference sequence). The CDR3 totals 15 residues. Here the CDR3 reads CATSRVRGETDTQYF.

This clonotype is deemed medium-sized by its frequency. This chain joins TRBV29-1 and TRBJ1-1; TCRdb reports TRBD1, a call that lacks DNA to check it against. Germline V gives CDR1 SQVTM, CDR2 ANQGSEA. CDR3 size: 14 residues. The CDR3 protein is CSVSPTNGNTEAFF.

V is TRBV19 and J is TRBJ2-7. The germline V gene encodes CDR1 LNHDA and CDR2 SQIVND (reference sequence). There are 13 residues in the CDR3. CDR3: CAAGRGKHYEQYF.

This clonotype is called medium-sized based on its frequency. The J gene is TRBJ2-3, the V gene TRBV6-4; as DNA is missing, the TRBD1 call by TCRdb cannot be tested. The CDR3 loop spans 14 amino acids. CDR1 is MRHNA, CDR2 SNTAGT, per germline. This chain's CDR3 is CASSDGDSTDTQYF.

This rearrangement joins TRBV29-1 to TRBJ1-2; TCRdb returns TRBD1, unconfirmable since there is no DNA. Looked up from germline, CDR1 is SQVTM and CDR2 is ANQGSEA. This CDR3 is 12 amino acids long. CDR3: CSVGQGAIGYTF. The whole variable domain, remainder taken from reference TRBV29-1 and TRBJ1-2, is SAVISQKPSRDICQRGTSLTIQCQVDSQVTMMFWYRQQPGQSLTLIATANQGSEATYESGFVIDKFPISRPNLTFSTLTVSNMSPEDSSIYLCSVGQGAIGYTFGSGTRLTVV.

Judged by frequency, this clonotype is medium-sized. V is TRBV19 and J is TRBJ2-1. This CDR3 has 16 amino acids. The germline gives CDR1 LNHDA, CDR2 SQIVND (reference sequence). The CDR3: CASSIFGGGSYNEQFF. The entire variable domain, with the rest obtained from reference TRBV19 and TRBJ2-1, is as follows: DGGITQSPKYLFRKEGQNVTLSCEQNLNHDAMYWYRQDPGQGLRLIYYSQIVNDFQKGDIAEGYSVSREKKESFPLTVTSAQKNPTAFYLCASSIFGGGSYNEQFFGPGTRLTVL.

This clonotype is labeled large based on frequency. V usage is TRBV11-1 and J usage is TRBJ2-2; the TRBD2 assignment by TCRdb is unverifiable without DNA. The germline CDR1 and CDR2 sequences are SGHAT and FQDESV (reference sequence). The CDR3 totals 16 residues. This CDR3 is CASSSRTSGGAGELFF.

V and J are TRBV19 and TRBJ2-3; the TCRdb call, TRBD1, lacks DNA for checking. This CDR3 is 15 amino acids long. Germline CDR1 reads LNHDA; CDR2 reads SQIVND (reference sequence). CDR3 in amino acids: CASKDRGGSTDTQYF.

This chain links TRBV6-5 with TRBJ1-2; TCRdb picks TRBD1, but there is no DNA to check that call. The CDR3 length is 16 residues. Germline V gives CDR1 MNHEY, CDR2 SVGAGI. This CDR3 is CASSYFGGRGQGGYTF.

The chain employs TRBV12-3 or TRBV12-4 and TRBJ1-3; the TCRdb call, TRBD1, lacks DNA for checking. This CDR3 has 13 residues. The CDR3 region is CASSFTGRNTIYF.

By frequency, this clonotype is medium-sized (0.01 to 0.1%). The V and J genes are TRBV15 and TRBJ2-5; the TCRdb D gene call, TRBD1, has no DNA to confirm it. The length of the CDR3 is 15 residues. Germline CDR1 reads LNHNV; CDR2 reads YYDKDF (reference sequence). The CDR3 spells CATSRWRGGEETQYF.

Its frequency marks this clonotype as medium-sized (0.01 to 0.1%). The CDR3 loop is CASSPGTGDYEQYF. The chain recombines TRBV18 with TRBJ2-7; TCRdb indicates TRBD1, and absent DNA this call remains unverified. The CDR3 has 14 residues. Per the germline V gene, CDR1 is KGHSH and CDR2 is LQKENI.

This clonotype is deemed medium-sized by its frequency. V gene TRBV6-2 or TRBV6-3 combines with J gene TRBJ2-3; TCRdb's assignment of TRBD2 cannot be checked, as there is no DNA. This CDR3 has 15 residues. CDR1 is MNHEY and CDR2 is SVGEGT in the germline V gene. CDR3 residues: CASSAGLAGGGTQYF.

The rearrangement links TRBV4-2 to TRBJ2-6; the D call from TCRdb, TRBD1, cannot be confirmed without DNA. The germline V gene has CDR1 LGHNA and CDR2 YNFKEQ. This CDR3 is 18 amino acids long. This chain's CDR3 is CASSQGDRVRSGANVLTF.

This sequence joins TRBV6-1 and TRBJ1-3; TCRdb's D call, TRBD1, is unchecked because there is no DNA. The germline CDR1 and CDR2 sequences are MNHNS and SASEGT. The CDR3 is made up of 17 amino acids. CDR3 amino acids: CASSSVTPDPFGNTIYF.

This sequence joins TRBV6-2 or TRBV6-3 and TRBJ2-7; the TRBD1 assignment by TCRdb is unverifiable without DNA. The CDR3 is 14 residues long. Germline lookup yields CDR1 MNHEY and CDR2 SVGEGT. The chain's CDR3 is CASRTQGGSYEQYF.

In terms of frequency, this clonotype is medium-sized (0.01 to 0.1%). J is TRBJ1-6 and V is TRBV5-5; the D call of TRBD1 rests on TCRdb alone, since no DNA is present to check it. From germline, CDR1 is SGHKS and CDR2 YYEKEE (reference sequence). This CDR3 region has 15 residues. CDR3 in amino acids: CASSFSGTQVSPLHF. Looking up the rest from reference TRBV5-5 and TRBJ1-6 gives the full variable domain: DAGVTQSPTHLIKTRGQQVTLRCSPISGHKSVSWYQQVLGQGPQFIFQYYEKEERGRGNFPDRFSARQFPNYSSELNVNALLLGDSALYLCASSFSGTQVSPLHFGNGTRLTVT.

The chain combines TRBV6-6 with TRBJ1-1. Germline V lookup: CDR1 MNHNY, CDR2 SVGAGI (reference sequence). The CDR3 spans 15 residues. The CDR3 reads CASSYSAGVNTEAFF.